The clone carrying this TCR beta chain occurred many times. What it binds is not known. Thyroid surgery was preceded by no treatment in any patient. The sample originates from a study of metastatic and nonmetastatic thyroid tumors. Study-level background: Repertoire comparisons spanned blood and tumor or nodule tissue from malignant and benign thyroid patients.

General study findings and limits: Across blood and tumor, TCR beta diversity in malignant thyroid tumors was reportedly significantly higher than in benign nodules.

Original handling: Researchers built a distant-metastasis classifier for papillary thyroid cancer that drew on CDR3 differences across clinicopathological groups. MiXCR re-clonotyped the PCR reads for TCRdb. TCRdb assigned the V and J calls; the authors' analysis was not used. The sample lists tens of thousands of clones; 24% were seen once. CDR1 is MNHNS and CDR2 is SASEGT in the germline V gene. The germline V and J ends were trimmed by 2 bases and 4 bases, with 11 bases remaining between them. This CDR3 has 14 amino acids. This clonotype was obtained from a female donor with papillary thyroid cancer or a benign thyroid nodule (not recorded which). Some clones in this sample may be carry-over from other donors' samples. Sequenced: tumor tissue. The J gene is TRBJ1-2, the V gene TRBV6-1; tentative D call: TRBD1 (6 bases). In DNA form, the CDR3 reads TGTGCCAGCAGTGAACTGAGGGGGAGCTATGGCTACACCTTC. Its protein product is CASSELRGSYGYTF.